This TCR beta chain appears in the sequencing data of a study of cytomegalovirus exposure and HLA in healthy donors. The table lists this clone with a few counts. The PCR had 60 Vbeta and 13 Jbeta primers. Generated by immunoSEQ multiplex PCR, the TCRdb table keeps only in-frame clones and is missing some. Of 90,000 to 120,000 clones in the sample, around 10% were seen once. Looked up from germline, CDR1 is MNHEY and CDR2 is SVGAGI. The V gene lost 10 bases and the J gene lost 9 bases, with 13 bases spanning the gap. This CDR3 region has 11 residues. Input material: PBMCs. This chain joins TRBV6-5 and TRBJ2-1; D is possibly TRBD2 (6 bases). The receptor was derived from a man between 40 and 49 years old in good health and CMV-seropositive. The CDR3 DNA is TGTGCCACCGGACAAGCGGGTGAGCAGTTCTTC. This sequence encodes CATGQAGEQFF.